A single sample gave rise to the 14 T cell receptor beta chains below, sequenced in a study of shared clonotypes between healthy human individuals (dated by TCRdb to the early 2020s). Receptor amplification or capture employed the immunoSEQ multiplex PCR assay. The clones in this table, taken by TCRdb from immuneACCESS, are in-frame only. Not every clone is retained; where verified, under half of the shortfall comes from an unresolved V gene, and the cause of the rest is unknown. The sample has over 400,000 clones on record, roughly 95% of them singletons. The ten largest clones take up about 0.067% of the sample. The material sequenced was naive CD4+ T cells sorted from blood. What this sample's cell subset or site label stands for: CD45RA+ positively selected. The receptors derive from a woman in her 30s in good health.

The V and J genes are TRBV7-8 and TRBJ1-2; a possible D gene is TRBD1 (6 bases). V gave up 2 bases and J gave up 3 bases, with 10 bases separating them. Germline V gene data show CDR1 as SGHVS and CDR2 as FQNEAQ. This CDR3 is built from 14 residues. CDR3 coding DNA: TGTGCCAGCAGCTTATTTGAGGGGGACTATGGCTACACCTTC. It translates to CASSLFEGDYGYTF.

The chain uses TRBV10-1 and TRBJ2-1, with D unclear. The CDR3 runs 13 residues. The germline V and J ends were trimmed by 6 bases and 4 bases, with 10 bases remaining between them. In germline, CDR1 is WNHNN, CDR2 SYGVQD (reference sequence). CDR3 region: CASSGYLYNEQFF. The DNA of the CDR3 is TGCGCCAGCAGCGGATACCTATACAATGAGCAGTTCTTC.

The chain couples TRBV29-1 to TRBJ1-4; D perhaps matches TRBD1 (6 bases). The CDR3 has 14 residues. From germline, CDR1 is SQVTM and CDR2 ANQGSEA. Trimming stripped 5 bases from V and 0 bases from J, with 10 bases between. The CDR3 DNA sequence: TGCAGCGTTCCACAGGGCGCAACTAATGAAAAACTGTTTTTT. It encodes CSVPQGATNEKLFF.

The rearrangement joins TRBV7-9 to TRBJ1-4; D is ambiguous. This CDR3 contains 15 residues. Germline values: CDR1 SEHNR, CDR2 FQNEAQ (reference sequence). V was cut by 0 bases and J by 8 bases, with 13 bases left in between. CDR3 nucleotide sequence: TGTGCCAGCAGCTTAGCGCAGGACTTCCTCGAAAAACTGTTTTTT. Protein product: CASSLAQDFLEKLFF.

The chain combines TRBV4-1 with TRBJ2-3, with D uncertain. CDR3 length: 16 residues. V gave up 2 bases and J gave up 7 bases, with 19 bases separating them. From germline, CDR1 is MGHRA and CDR2 YSYEKL. CDR3 sequence reads: CASSQYAKDQKNTQYF. The CDR3 nucleotides are TGCGCCAGCAGCCAATATGCCAAGGACCAGAAAAATACGCAGTATTTT.

The chain uses TRBV7-6 and TRBJ2-7; 7 positions match TRBD1. V shed 3 bases, J shed 6 bases, and the junction held 11 bases outside the gene matches. The CDR3 totals 15 residues. From germline, CDR1 is SGHVS and CDR2 FNYEAQ. CDR3 sequence: CASSFRQGEFREQYF. The DNA for the CDR3 is TGTGCCAGCAGCTTCCGTCAGGGGGAATTTCGCGAGCAGTACTTC.

The rearrangement uses TRBV30 and TRBJ2-1; tentatively, D is TRBD2 (6 bases). Looked up from germline, CDR1 is GTSNPN and CDR2 is SVGIG (reference sequence). The CDR3 is 15 amino acids. V was clipped by 0 bases and J by 1 base, with 10 bases between them. The CDR3 loop reads CAWSVPSGSYNEQFF. Here the CDR3 DNA reads TGTGCCTGGAGTGTACCGAGCGGGTCCTACAATGAGCAGTTCTTC. Complete variable domain (other parts from reference TRBV30 and TRBJ2-1): SQTIHQWPATLVQPVGSPLSLECTVEGTSNPNLYWYRQAAGRGLQLLFYSVGIGQISSEVPQNLSASRPQDRQFILSSKKLLLSDSGFYLCAWSVPSGSYNEQFFGPGTRLTVL.

Here the CDR3 reads CASSQLSGTSTDTQYF. In DNA, the CDR3 is TGTGCCAGCAGCCAACTTAGCGGTACTAGCACAGATACGCAGTATTTT. This sequence joins TRBV14 and TRBJ2-3, with D perhaps TRBD2 (6 bases). The CDR3 runs to 16 residues. Germline CDR1 is SGHDN and CDR2 is FVKESK. Between the trimmed V and J ends, which lost 2 bases and 0 bases, there was a span of 12 bases.

The chain is built from TRBV19 and TRBJ2-5; 12 bases are shared with TRBD2. After removal of 5 bases from V and 2 bases from J, the junction contained 3 bases not matched to a gene. CDR3 length: 15 residues. Germline CDR1 is LNHDA and CDR2 is SQIVND (reference sequence). The CDR3 DNA reads as TGTGCCAGTAGTGAGGGACTAGCGGGTCAAGAGACCCAGTACTTC. Its translation is CASSEGLAGQETQYF.

The rearrangement joins TRBV4-1 to TRBJ2-4; possibly TRBD2 for D (5 bases). V was trimmed by 0 bases and J by 7 bases, leaving 13 bases between them. CDR1 is MGHRA, CDR2 YSYEKL, per germline. The CDR3 contains 15 residues. CDR3 loop: CASSQDPGRGNIQYF. The CDR3 DNA is TGCGCCAGCAGCCAAGATCCTGGACGCGGGAACATTCAGTACTTC.

The rearrangement joins TRBV5-5 to TRBJ2-2; 9 bases match TRBD1. Germline V gives CDR1 SGHKS, CDR2 YYEKEE (reference sequence). This CDR3 is built from 15 residues. V shed 5 bases and J 6 bases; nucleotides not matched to a gene: 8. CDR3 bases: TGTGCCAGCAGTCTCGGGACAGGGTTCGCCGGGGAGCTGTTTTTT. This encodes CASSLGTGFAGELFF.

This chain connects TRBV7-9 to TRBJ1-4; perhaps TRBD1 as D (5 bases). CDR1 SEHNR and CDR2 FQNEAQ come from the germline V gene (reference sequence). Trimming removed 5 bases at V and 5 bases at J, with 18 bases between. This CDR3 has 16 amino acids. CDR3 in DNA: TGTGCCAGCAGCATAACCGCGGGGCTATTGAATGAAAAACTGTTTTTT. Residues: CASSITAGLLNEKLFF. Filled out from reference TRBV7-9 and TRBJ1-4, the complete variable domain reads DTGVSQNPRHKITKRGQNVTFRCDPISEHNRLYWYRQTLGQGPEFLTYFQNEAQLEKSRLLSDRFSAERPKGSFSTLEIQRTEQGDSAMYLCASSITAGLLNEKLFFGSGTQLSVL.

This sequence joins TRBV18 and TRBJ1-2, with D possibly being TRBD1 (5 bases). Germline CDR1 is KGHSH and CDR2 is LQKENI. The V gene lost 6 bases and the J gene lost 4 bases, with 27 bases spanning the gap. There are 18 residues in the CDR3. CDR3 loop: CASSLPGTEDLYGYGYTF. DNA of the CDR3: TGTGCCAGCTCTCTCCCCGGGACTGAGGATCTTTATGGCTATGGCTACACCTTC.

This rearrangement joins TRBV11-2 to TRBJ2-1; tentatively, D is TRBD2 (5 bases). Per germline, CDR1 SGHAT and CDR2 FQNNGV. This CDR3 region has 14 residues. The V gene lost 1 base and the J gene lost 5 bases, with 9 bases spanning the gap. For the CDR3, the DNA is TGTGCCAGCAGCTTAGCCTCCGGGAACAATGAGCAGTTCTTC. Protein sequence: CASSLASGNNEQFF. The complete variable domain, with remaining parts taken from reference TRBV11-2 and TRBJ2-1, reads EAGVAQSPRYKIIEKRQSVAFWCNPISGHATLYWYQQILGQGPKLLIQFQNNGVVDDSQLPKDRFSAERLKGVDSTLKIQPAKLEDSAVYLCASSLASGNNEQFFGPGTRLTVL.